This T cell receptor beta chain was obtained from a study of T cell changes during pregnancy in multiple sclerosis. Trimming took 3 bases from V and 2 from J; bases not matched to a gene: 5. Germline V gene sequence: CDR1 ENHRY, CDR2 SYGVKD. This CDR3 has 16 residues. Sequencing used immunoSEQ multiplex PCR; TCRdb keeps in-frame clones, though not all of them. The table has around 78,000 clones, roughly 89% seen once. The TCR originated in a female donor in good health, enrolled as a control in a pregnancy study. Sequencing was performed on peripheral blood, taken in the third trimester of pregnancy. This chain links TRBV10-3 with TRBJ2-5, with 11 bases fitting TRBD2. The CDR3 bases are TGTGCCATCAGTGATAGCGGGGGGGCCGAGCAAGAGACCCAGTACTTC. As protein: CAISDSGGAEQETQYF.